Listed below are T cell receptor beta chains from one sample, sequenced in a study of blood T cell repertoires in COVID-19. Generated by immunoSEQ multiplex PCR, the TCRdb table keeps only in-frame clones and is missing some. The sample carries over 130,000 clones, 70% to 90% recorded once. The sample comprised peripheral blood. These receptors were taken from a man aged 45-65 years with acute or convalescent COVID-19. Each CDR3 is given without its conserved first and last residue. The size field is filled for only some rows; it gives once, few, many or a size class.

j_gene,abundance,v_gene,CDR3aa
TRBJ2-3,few,TRBV30,AWSVEYLLRGLAGLTDTQY
TRBJ2-3,-,TRBV11-2,ASSLDARDTDTQY
TRBJ1-2,-,TRBV24-1,ATSDSQGSDVRHGYT
TRBJ2-3,-,TRBV6-1,ASSEIRGAGADTQY
TRBJ1-6,-,TRBV19,ASSITGTGVSSYNSPLH
TRBJ1-2,once,TRBV27,ASSQDRANGYT
TRBJ1-1,once,TRBV12-3/TRBV12-4,ASSLDRAEAF
TRBJ1-5,-,TRBV20-1,SAGRQGPQH
TRBJ1-5,-,TRBV11-2,ASSLDMDRGLRAQH
TRBJ1-2,-,TRBV18,ASSPPETGNYGYT
TRBJ1-6,-,TRBV19,ASSTQAWFDSPLH
TRBJ2-1,-,TRBV7-3,ASSHGLAGHNEQF
TRBJ2-7,-,TRBV5-1,ASSFGQTYEQY
TRBJ2-7,-,TRBV2,ASSSRDYPSYEQY
TRBJ2-7,-,TRBV30,AWRRGGLYEQY
TRBJ2-7,few,TRBV7-6,ASSQAGEEEY
TRBJ2-7,-,TRBV11-3,ASSLAGYEQY
TRBJ2-5,few,TRBV6-5,ASSYVAGTAQETQY
TRBJ1-1,-,TRBV5-1,ASSWGRGARNTEAF
TRBJ1-5,-,TRBV19,ASSQDRFEQPQH
TRBJ1-5,-,TRBV24-1,ATSEHGTVNQPQH
TRBJ2-1,-,TRBV27,ASSFNPSSYNEQF
TRBJ2-1,-,TRBV29-1,SVLLLAGAYNEQF
TRBJ1-1,-,TRBV19,ASSISTEATEAF
TRBJ2-1,-,TRBV5-1,ASSLVGLAGDNEQF
TRBJ1-4,-,TRBV4-1,ASSQDRREKLF
TRBJ1-2,-,TRBV28,ASARGDYGYT
TRBJ1-5,-,TRBV2,ASSDWSGLQPQH
TRBJ2-3,-,TRBV15,ATNRRDGTDTQY
TRBJ2-6,-,TRBV7-9,ASSLVAGVAGANVLT
TRBJ1-6,-,TRBV6-1,ASSEGGGDFSYNSPLH
TRBJ2-1,-,TRBV9,ASSLNQGVLYNEQF
TRBJ2-1,once,TRBV4-1,ASSSLAGAYYNEQF
TRBJ1-6,-,TRBV30,AWSQGYNSPLH
TRBJ1-2,-,TRBV4-1,ASSQEHMKNGYT
TRBJ2-1,-,TRBV4-1,ASSPGPAGVSYNEQF
TRBJ2-7,-,TRBV5-1,ASSSGQGAYEQY